This T cell receptor beta chain appears in the sequencing data of a study of blood T cell repertoires in COVID-19. Whole-study context: T cells, B-cell-depleted T cells, or PBMCs supplied cDNA or gDNA.

Germline CDR1 reads LNHDA; CDR2 reads SQIVND (reference sequence). This CDR3 has 13 residues. The J segment lost 8 bases and the V segment lost 2 bases, leaving 2 bases of the junction unmatched. This clone was observed a handful of times. As originally analysed: Amplification with reference gene primers provided the estimates of nucleated cell counts. Clones were read by immunoSEQ multiplex PCR, and TCRdb kept only the in-frame ones, dropping some. The V and J calls and clone size come from that table; D and trimming were worked out from the DNA. The sample holds about 220,000 clones; 82% are singletons and the top ten take 3% to 4%.

Sequences were obtained from PBMCs or T cells enriched from blood (not recorded which). The V and J genes are TRBV19 and TRBJ1-5; TRBD1 agrees at 8 bases. This clonotype originated in an older woman who had recovered from COVID-19. CDR3 DNA: TGTGCCAGTAGTATAAACAGGGGGGAGCCCCAGCATTTT. Its translation: CASSINRGEPQHF.